This TCR beta chain was profiled in a study of blood T cell repertoires in COVID-19. For the study at large: Researchers got acute and convalescent COVID-19 samples from the United States, Italy and Spain.

Enrolled through a virtual design, the participants were between roughly 18 and 90 years of age and came from 24 US areas. Participant reports of clinical history set cohort assignment. From germline, CDR1 is GTSNPN and CDR2 SVGIG (reference sequence). The CDR3 totals 16 residues. V lost 4 bases to trimming and J lost 4 bases; unmatched junction nucleotides: 15. This clone was picked up one time. Measured with immunoSEQ multiplex PCR; TCRdb has only the in-frame clones, and not every one. The sample has some 170,000 clones; roughly 87% are singletons. The clonotype was recovered from a human donor with acute COVID-19. The donor label of this sample is uncertain. What was sequenced was PBMCs or T cells enriched from blood (not recorded which). V and J are TRBV30 and TRBJ1-2, with 7 bases that match TRBD1. This CDR3 reads CAWTETGLSTTYGYTF. DNA for the CDR3: TGTGCCTGGACCGAGACAGGGCTGTCTACTACCTATGGCTACACCTTC.